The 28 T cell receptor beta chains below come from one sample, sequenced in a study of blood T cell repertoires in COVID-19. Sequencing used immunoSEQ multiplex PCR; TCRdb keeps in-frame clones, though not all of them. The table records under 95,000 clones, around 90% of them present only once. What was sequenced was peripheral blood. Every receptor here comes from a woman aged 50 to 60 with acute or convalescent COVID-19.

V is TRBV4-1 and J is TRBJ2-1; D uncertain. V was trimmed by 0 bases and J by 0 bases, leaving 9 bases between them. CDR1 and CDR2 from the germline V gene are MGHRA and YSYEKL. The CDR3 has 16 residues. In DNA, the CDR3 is TGCGCCAGCAGCCAAGAACGAGTGAGCTCCTACAATGAGCAGTTCTTC. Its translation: CASSQERVSSYNEQFF.

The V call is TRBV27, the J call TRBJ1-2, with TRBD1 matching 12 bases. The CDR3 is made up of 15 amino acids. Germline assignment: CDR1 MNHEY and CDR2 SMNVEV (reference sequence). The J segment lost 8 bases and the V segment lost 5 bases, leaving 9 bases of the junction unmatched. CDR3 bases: TGTGCCAGCAGTCCAGAAGCCGGGACAGGGGGCGGCTACACCTTC. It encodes CASSPEAGTGGGYTF.

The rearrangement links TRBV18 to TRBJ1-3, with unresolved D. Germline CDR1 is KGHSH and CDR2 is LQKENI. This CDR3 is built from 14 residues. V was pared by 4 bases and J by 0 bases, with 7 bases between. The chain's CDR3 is CASSRESSGNTIYF. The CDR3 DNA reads TGTGCCAGCTCACGAGAAAGCTCTGGAAACACCATATATTTT. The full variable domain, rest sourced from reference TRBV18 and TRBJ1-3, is NAGVMQNPRHLVRRRGQEARLRCSPMKGHSHVYWYRQLPEEGLKFMVYLQKENIIDESGMPKERFSAEFPKEGPSILRIQQVVRGDSAAYFCASSRESSGNTIYFGEGSWLTVV.

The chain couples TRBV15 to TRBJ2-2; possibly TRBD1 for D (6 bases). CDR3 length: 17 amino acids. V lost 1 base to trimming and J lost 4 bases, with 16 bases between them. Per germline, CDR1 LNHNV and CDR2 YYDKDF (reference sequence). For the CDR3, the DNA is TGTGCCACCAGCAGAGGTGACGGGACACCGATCACCGGGGAGCTGTTTTTT. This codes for CATSRGDGTPITGELFF.

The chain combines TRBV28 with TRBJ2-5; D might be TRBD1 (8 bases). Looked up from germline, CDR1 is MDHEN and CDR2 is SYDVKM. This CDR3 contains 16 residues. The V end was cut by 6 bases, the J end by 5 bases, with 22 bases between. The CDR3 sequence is CASSRTEQGGGETQYF. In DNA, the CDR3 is TGTGCCAGCAGCCGGACCGAACAGGGGGGAGGGGAGACCCAGTACTTC.

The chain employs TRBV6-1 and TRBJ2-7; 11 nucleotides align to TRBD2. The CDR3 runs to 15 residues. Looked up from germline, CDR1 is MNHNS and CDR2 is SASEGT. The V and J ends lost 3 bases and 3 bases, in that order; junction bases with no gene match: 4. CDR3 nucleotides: TGTGCCAGCAGTGATCGACTAGCGGGGTACTACGAGCAGTACTTC. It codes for CASSDRLAGYYEQYF.

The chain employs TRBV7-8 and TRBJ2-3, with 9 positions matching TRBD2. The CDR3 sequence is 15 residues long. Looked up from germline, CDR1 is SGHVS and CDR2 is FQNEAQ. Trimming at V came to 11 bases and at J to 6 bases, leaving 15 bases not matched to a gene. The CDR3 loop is CASPGAGGLVDTQYF. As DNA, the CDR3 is TGTGCCTCCCCGGGAGCGGGGGGCTTAGTGGATACGCAGTATTTT.

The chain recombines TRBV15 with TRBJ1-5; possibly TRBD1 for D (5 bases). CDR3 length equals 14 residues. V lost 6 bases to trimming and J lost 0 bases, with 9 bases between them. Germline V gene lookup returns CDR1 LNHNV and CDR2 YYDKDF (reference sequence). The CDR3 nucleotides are TGTGCCACCAGGCCGACAGATAGCAATCAGCCCCAGCATTTT. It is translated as CATRPTDSNQPQHF.

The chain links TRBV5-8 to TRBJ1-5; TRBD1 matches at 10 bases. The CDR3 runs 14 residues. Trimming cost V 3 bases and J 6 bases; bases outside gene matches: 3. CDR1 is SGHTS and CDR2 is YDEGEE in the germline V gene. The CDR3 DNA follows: TGTGCCAGCAGCTATGGGACAGGGGTTCAGCCCCAGCATTTT. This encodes CASSYGTGVQPQHF. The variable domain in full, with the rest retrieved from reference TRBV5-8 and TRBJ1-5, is EAGVTQSPTHLIKTRGQQATLRCSPISGHTSVYWYQQALGLGLQFLLWYDEGEERNRGNFPPRFSGRQFPNYSSELNVNALELEDSALYLCASSYGTGVQPQHFGDGTRLSIL.

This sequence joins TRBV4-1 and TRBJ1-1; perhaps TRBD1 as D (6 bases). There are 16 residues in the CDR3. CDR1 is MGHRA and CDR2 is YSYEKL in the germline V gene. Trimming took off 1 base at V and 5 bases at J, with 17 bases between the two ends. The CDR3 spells CASSQGFARGSTEAFF. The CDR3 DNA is TGCGCCAGCAGCCAAGGGTTTGCCAGGGGAAGTACTGAAGCTTTCTTT.

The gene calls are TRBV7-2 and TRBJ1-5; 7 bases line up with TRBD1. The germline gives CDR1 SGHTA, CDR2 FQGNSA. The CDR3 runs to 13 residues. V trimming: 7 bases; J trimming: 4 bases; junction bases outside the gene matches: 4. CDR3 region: CASNGQANQPQHF. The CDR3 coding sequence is TGTGCCAGCAACGGACAGGCAAATCAGCCCCAGCATTTT.

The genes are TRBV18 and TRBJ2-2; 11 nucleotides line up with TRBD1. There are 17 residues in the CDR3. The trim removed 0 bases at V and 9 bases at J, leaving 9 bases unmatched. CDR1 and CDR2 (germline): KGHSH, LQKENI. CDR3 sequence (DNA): TGTGCCAGCTCACCACCCGGGACAGGGGGAATAAGCCGGGAGCTGTTTTTT. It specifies CASSPPGTGGISRELFF.

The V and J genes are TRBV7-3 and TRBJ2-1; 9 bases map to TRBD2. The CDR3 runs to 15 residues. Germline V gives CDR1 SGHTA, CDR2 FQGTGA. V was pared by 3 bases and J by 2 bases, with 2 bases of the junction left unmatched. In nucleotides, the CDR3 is TGTGCCAGCAGCTTGACTAGCGGCCCCTACAATGAGCAGTTCTTC. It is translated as CASSLTSGPYNEQFF.

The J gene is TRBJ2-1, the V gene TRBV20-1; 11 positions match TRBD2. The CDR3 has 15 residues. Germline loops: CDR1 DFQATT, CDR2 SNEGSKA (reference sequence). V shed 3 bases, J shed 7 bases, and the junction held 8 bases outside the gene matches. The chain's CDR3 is CSASKSSGGKNEQFF. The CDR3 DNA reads TGCAGTGCTAGTAAGTCTAGCGGGGGGAAGAATGAGCAGTTCTTC.

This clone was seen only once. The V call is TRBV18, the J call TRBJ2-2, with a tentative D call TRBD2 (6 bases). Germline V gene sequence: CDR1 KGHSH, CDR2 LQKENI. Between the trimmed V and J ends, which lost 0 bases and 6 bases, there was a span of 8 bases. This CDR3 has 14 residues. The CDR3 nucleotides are TGTGCCAGCTCACCACCGATAGCGGCCGGGGAGCTGTTTTTT. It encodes CASSPPIAAGELFF.

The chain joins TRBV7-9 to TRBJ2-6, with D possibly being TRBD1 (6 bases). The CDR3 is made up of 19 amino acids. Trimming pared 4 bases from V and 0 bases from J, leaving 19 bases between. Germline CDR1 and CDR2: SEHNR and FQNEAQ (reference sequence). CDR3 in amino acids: CASSSPRAGAPSGANVLTF. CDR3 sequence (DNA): TGTGCCAGCAGCTCTCCTCGGGCAGGGGCCCCCTCTGGGGCCAACGTCCTGACTTTC.

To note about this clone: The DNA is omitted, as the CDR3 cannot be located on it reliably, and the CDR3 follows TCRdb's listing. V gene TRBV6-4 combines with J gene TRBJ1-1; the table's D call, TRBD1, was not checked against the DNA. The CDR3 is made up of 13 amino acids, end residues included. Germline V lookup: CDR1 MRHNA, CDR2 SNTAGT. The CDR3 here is CASILDREARAFF.

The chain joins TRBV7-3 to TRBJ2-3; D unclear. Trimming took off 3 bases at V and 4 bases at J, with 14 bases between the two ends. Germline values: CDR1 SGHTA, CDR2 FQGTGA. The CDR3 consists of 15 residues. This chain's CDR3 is CASSLLGFEADTQYF. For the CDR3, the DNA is TGTGCCAGCAGCTTGCTAGGATTTGAGGCAGATACGCAGTATTTT.

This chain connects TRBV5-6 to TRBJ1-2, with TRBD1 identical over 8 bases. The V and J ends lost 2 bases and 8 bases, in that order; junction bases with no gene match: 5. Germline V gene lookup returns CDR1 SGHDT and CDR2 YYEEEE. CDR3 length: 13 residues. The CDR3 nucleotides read TGTGCCAGCAGCTTTCCGACAGGGGAAGGCTACACCTTC. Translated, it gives CASSFPTGEGYTF.

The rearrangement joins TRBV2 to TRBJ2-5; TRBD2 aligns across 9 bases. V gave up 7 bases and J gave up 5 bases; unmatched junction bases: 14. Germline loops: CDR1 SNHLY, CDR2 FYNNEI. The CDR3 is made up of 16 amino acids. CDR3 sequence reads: CASNDGRGLARETQYF. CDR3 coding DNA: TGTGCCAGCAATGACGGACGGGGACTAGCAAGGGAGACCCAGTACTTC.

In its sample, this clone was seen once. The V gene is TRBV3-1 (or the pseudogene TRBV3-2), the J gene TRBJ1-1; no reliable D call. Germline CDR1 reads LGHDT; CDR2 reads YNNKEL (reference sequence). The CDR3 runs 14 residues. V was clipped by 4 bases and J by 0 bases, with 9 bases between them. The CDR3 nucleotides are TGTGCCAGCAGCCGCCAGGCACTGAACACTGAAGCTTTCTTT. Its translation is CASSRQALNTEAFF.

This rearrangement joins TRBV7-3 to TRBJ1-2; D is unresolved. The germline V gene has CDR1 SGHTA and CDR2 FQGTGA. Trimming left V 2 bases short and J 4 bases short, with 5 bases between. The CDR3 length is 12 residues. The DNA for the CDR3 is TGTGCCAGCAGCTTAGAGGGCTATGGCTACACCTTC. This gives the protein CASSLEGYGYTF.

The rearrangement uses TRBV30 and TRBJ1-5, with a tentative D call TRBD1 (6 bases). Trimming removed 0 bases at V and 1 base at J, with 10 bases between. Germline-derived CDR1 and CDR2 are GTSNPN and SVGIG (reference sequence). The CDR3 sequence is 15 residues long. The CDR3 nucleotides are TGTGCCTGGAGTGTACAGGGCCGAAGCAATCAGCCCCAGCATTTT. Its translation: CAWSVQGRSNQPQHF.

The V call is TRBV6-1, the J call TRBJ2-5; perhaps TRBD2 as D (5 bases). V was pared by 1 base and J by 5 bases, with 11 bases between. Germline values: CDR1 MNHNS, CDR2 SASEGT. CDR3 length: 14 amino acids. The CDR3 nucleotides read TGTGCCAGCAGTGAAGTTCGGGGAATGGAGACCCAGTACTTC. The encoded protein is CASSEVRGMETQYF.

The CDR3 DNA sequence: TGCGCCAGCAGCTCTGACAGGGCGAAGGCTGAAGCTTTCTTT. As protein: CASSSDRAKAEAFF. The rearrangement uses TRBV5-1 and TRBJ1-1; 7 bases are shared with TRBD1. This CDR3 has 14 residues. Germline V lookup: CDR1 SGHRS, CDR2 YFSETQ. The junction had 8 bases not matched to a gene; V was cut back by 3 bases and J by 6 bases.

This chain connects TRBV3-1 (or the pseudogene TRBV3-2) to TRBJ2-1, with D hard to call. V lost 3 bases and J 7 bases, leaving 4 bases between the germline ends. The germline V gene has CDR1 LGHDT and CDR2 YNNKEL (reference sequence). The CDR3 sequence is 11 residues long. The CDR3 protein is CASSQRNEQFF. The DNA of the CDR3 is TGTGCCAGCAGCCAGAGGAATGAGCAGTTCTTC.

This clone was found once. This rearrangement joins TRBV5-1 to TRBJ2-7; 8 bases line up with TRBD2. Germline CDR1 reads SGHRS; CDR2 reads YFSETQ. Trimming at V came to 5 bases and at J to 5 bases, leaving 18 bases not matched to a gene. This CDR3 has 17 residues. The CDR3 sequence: CASRQGASGRSVHEQYF. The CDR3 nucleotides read TGCGCCAGCAGACAGGGAGCTAGCGGGCGTTCAGTCCACGAGCAGTACTTC.

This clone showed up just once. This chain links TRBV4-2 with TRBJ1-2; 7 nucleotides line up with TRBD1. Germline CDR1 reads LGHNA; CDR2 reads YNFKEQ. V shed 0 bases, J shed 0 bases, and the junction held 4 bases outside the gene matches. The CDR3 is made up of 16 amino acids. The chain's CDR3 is CASSQDKGTANYGYTF. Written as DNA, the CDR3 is TGTGCCAGCAGCCAAGATAAGGGGACAGCTAACTATGGCTACACCTTC.